This is a list of T cell receptor beta chains from one sample in a study of T cell responses to AZD1222 COVID-19 vaccine. Sequenced by immunoSEQ multiplex PCR; TCRdb stores in-frame clones only, minus some. Here the sample spans some 100,000 clones, around nine tenths being singletons. The sequenced sample was peripheral blood, obtained on day 0 of AZD1222 vaccination. Source of these receptors: an adult in good health. The CDR3 runs from the conserved cysteine through the conserved F or W. A D gene is named only where the DNA matches it firmly.

cdr3_nt: TGCGCCAGCAGCTTGGTTACGGGACAGGGCAACAATGAGCAGTTCTTC; cdr3_aa: CASSLVTGQGNNEQFF; d_call: TRBD1; v_call: TRBV5-1; j_call: TRBJ2-1
cdr3_nt: TGTGCCAGTAGTGTCGACCGGGGGGACACTGAAGCTTTCTTT; cdr3_aa: CASSVDRGDTEAFF; d_call: .; v_call: TRBV19; j_call: TRBJ1-1
cdr3_nt: TGTGCCAGCAGCCGAACTAGCGGGGGGGCAGATACGCAGTATTTT; cdr3_aa: CASSRTSGGADTQYF; d_call: TRBD2; v_call: TRBV4-2; j_call: TRBJ2-3
cdr3_nt: TGTGCCAGCAGCCCGGCCACCCTACCCACCTTTAATTCACCCCTCCACTTT; cdr3_aa: CASSPATLPTFNSPLHF; d_call: .; v_call: TRBV7-9; j_call: TRBJ1-6
cdr3_nt: TGTGCCAGCAGGAACAACGAGGGGGGAAACACCATATATTTT; cdr3_aa: CASRNNEGGNTIYF; d_call: .; v_call: TRBV6-5; j_call: TRBJ1-3
cdr3_nt: TGTGCCAGCTCACCAACACAGGGAAGCACAGATACGCAGTATTTT; cdr3_aa: CASSPTQGSTDTQYF; d_call: .; v_call: TRBV18; j_call: TRBJ2-3
cdr3_nt: TGTGCCAGCAGTTCCGGGTACTACGAGCAGTACTTC; cdr3_aa: CASSSGYYEQYF; d_call: .; v_call: TRBV6-2/TRBV6-3; j_call: TRBJ2-7
cdr3_nt: TGTGCCAGCAGCAAAGGGGCAGAGAACACTGAAGCTTTCTTT; cdr3_aa: CASSKGAENTEAFF; d_call: .; v_call: TRBV7-9; j_call: TRBJ1-1
cdr3_nt: TGTGCCAGCAGCTTAGACAGGGGCAATCAGCCCCAGCATTTT; cdr3_aa: CASSLDRGNQPQHF; d_call: .; v_call: TRBV7-9; j_call: TRBJ1-5
cdr3_nt: TGCGCCAGCAGCTTTTGGACAGGGAGGGACGGCTACACCTTC; cdr3_aa: CASSFWTGRDGYTF; d_call: TRBD1; v_call: TRBV5-1; j_call: TRBJ1-2
cdr3_nt: TGTGCCAGTAGTACCCCCCGGGGGGGGATCATTGAGCAGTTCTTC; cdr3_aa: CASSTPRGGIIEQFF; d_call: TRBD2; v_call: TRBV19; j_call: TRBJ2-1
cdr3_nt: TGTGCCAGCAGCTCAAGGACAGGGATGAACACTGAAGCTTTCTTT; cdr3_aa: CASSSRTGMNTEAFF; d_call: TRBD1; v_call: TRBV7-9; j_call: TRBJ1-1
cdr3_nt: TGCAGTGCGCCGACAGTCTACGAGCAGTACTTC; cdr3_aa: CSAPTVYEQYF; d_call: .; v_call: TRBV20-1; j_call: TRBJ2-7